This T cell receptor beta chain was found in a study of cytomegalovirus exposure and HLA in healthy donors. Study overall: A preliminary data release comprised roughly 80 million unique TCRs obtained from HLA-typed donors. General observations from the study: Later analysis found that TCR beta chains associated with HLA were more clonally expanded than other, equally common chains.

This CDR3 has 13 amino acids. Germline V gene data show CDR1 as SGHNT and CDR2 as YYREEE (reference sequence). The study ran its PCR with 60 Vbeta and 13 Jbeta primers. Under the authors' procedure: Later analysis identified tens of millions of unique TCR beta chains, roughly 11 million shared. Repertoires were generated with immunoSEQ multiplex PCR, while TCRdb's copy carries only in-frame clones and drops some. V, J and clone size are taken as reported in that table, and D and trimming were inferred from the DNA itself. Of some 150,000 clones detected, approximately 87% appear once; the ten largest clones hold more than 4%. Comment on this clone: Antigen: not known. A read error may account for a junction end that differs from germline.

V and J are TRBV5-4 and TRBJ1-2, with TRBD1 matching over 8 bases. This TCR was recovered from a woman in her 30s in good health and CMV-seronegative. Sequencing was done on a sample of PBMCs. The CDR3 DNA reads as TGTGCCAGCAGCACGACAGGGGTTAAGGGCTACCCCTTC. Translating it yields CASSTTGVKGYPF.